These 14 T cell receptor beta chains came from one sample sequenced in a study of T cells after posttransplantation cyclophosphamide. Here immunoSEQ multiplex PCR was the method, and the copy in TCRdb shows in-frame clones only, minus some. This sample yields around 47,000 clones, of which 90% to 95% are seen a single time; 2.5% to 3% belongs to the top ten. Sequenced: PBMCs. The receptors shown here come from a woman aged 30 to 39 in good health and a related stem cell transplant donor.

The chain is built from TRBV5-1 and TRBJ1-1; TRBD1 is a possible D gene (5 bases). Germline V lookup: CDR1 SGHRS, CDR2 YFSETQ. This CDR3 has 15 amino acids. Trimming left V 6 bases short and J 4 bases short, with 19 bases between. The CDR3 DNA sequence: TGCGCCAGCATCCCCCCCGGGGGTTCGGGCACTGAAGCTTTCTTT. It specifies CASIPPGGSGTEAFF.

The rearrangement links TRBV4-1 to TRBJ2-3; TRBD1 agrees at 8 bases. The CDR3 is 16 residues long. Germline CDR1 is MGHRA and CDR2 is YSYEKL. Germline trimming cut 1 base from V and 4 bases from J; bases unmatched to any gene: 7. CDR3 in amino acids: CASSQGTGTSPDTQYF. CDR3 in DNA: TGCGCCAGCAGCCAAGGGACAGGGACGAGCCCAGATACGCAGTATTTT.

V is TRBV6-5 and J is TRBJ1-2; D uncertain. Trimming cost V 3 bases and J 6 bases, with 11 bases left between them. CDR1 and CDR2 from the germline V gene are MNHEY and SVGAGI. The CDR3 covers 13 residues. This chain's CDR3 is CASSYWRDNGYTF. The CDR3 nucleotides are TGTGCCAGCAGTTATTGGAGGGATAATGGCTACACCTTC.

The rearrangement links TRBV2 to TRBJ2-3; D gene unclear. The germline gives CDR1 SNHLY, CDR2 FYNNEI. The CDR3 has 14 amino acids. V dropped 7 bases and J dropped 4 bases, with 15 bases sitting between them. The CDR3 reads CASTPYGRADTQYF. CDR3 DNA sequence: TGTGCCAGCACGCCCTACGGCCGGGCAGATACGCAGTATTTT.

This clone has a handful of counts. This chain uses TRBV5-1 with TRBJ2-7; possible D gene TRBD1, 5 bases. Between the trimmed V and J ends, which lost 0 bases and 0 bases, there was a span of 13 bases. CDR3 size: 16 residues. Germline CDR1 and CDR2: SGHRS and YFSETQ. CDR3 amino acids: CASSLATGLSSYEQYF. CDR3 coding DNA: TGCGCCAGCAGCTTGGCTACAGGTCTTAGCTCCTACGAGCAGTACTTC.

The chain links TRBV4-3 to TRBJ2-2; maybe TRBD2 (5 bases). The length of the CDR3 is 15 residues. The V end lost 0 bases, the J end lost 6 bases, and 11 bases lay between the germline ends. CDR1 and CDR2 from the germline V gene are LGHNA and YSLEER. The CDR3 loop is CASSQDRASSGELFF. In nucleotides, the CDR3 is TGCGCCAGCAGCCAAGATAGGGCTAGCTCCGGGGAGCTGTTTTTT.

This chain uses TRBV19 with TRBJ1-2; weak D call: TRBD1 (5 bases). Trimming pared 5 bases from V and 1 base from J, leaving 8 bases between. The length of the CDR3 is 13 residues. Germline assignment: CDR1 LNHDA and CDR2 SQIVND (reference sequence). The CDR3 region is CASSRQSNYGYTF. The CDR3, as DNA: TGTGCCAGTAGTCGACAGAGTAACTATGGCTACACCTTC.

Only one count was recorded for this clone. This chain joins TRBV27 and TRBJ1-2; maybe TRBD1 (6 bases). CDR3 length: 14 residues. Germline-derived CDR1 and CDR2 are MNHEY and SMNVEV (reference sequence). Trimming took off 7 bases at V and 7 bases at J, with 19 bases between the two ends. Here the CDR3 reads CASNDRPGVSGYTF. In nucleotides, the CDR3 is TGTGCCAGCAACGACAGGCCCGGAGTAAGTGGCTACACCTTC.

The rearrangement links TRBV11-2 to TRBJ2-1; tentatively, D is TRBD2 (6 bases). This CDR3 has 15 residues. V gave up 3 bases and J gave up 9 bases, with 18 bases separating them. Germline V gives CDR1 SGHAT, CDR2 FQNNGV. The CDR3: CASSLRGPTGIEQFF. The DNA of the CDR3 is TGTGCCAGCAGCTTGCGGGGTCCCACGGGGATTGAGCAGTTCTTC.

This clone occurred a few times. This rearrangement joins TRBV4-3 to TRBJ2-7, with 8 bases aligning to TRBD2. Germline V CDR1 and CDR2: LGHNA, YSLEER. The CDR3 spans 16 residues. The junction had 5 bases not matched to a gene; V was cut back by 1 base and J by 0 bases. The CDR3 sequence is CASSQGSGGASYEQYF. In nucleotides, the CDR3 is TGCGCCAGCAGCCAAGGGTCCGGGGGGGCCTCCTACGAGCAGTACTTC.

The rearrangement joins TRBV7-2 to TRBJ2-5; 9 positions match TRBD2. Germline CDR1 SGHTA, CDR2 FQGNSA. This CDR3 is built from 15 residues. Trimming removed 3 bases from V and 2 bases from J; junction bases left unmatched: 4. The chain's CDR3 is CASSLLAGRQETQYF. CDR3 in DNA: TGTGCCAGCAGCTTGCTAGCGGGGAGGCAAGAGACCCAGTACTTC.

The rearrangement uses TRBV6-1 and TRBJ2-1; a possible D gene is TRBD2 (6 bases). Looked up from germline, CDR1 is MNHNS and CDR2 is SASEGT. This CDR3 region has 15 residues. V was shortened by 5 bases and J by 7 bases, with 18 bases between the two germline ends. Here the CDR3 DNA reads TGTGCCAGCAGTCCCCTGGGTCGCGGGGAAAATGAGCAGTTCTTC. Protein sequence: CASSPLGRGENEQFF.

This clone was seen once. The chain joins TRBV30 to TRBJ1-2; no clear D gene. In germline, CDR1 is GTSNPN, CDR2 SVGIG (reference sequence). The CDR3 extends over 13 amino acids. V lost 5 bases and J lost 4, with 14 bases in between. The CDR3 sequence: CAWRGEAPYGYTF. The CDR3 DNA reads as TGTGCCTGGCGGGGAGAGGCCCCCTATGGCTACACCTTC.

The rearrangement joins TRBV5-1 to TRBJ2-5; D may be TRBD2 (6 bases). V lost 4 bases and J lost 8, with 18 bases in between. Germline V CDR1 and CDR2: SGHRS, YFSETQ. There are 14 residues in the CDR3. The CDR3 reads CASSGRLGGATQYF. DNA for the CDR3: TGCGCCAGCAGCGGGAGACTCGGCGGGGCTACCCAGTACTTC.